This entry lists 8 T cell receptor beta chains sequenced from one sample in a study of blood T cells in healthy people across ages. Primers used in a second PCR of about 7 to 12 cycles were a sample-barcoded 5' primer and a J-beta primer mix. TCRdb called the 5' RACE reads again in MiXCR, with one record for every CDR3 protein. The sample includes about 1 million distinct CDR3 sequences, less than 50% of them seen just once. Specimen: blood. These receptors all come from a woman aged 60 to 75 in good health.

The table lists this clonotype with a count of one. The chain recombines TRBV20-1 with TRBJ1-5, with D maybe TRBD1 (5 bases). CDR3 length equals 13 residues. CDR1 is DFQATT, CDR2 SNEGSKA, per germline (reference sequence). V dropped 1 base and J dropped 7 bases, with 11 bases sitting between them. CDR3 loop: CSARATGPQPQHF. The CDR3 DNA sequence: TGCAGTGCTAGAGCCACAGGTCCCCAGCCCCAGCATTTT.

The J gene is TRBJ2-5, the V gene TRBV18; TRBD1 matches 9 bases. This CDR3 contains 15 residues. Germline V gives CDR1 KGHSH, CDR2 LQKENI. J gave up 4 bases and V 0 bases, and 3 bases lay outside the gene matches. CDR3 region: CASSPPQGARETQYF. DNA of the CDR3: TGTGCCAGCTCACCACCACAGGGGGCGAGAGAGACCCAGTACTTC.

CDR3 sequence (DNA): TGTGCCAGCAGCTTAGCAAACCTGGATAAAGAACTGAATACGCAGTATTTT. Amino acids: CASSLANLDKELNTQYF. The gene calls are TRBV11-2 and TRBJ2-3, with unresolved D. This CDR3 contains 17 residues. Germline V lookup: CDR1 SGHAT, CDR2 FQNNGV. V gave up 1 base and J gave up 7 bases, with 21 bases separating them.

The CDR3 DNA sequence: TGTGCCAACTCGTTTAGCGGGAGAGGGAATGAGCAGTTCTTC. Translation: CANSFSGRGNEQFF. This chain joins TRBV6-1 and TRBJ2-1, with 9 bases that match TRBD2. Germline V gene sequence: CDR1 MNHNS, CDR2 SASEGT. Trimming cost V 10 bases and J 7 bases; bases outside gene matches: 11. The CDR3 contains 14 residues.

V gene TRBV20-1 combines with J gene TRBJ2-7, with D tentatively TRBD2 (5 bases). This CDR3 has 14 amino acids. CDR1 is DFQATT, CDR2 SNEGSKA, per germline (reference sequence). With 0 bases removed from V and 2 bases from J, the gap between germline ends came to 11 bases. The CDR3 reads CSARDLASPYEQYF. Written as DNA, the CDR3 is TGCAGTGCTAGAGACCTAGCCAGTCCCTACGAGCAGTACTTC.

This rearrangement joins TRBV12-3 or TRBV12-4 to TRBJ1-1; 7 nucleotides align to TRBD1. V trimming: 6 bases; J trimming: 1 base; junction bases outside the gene matches: 14. CDR3 length: 17 residues. The CDR3 loop is CASSWTGSPLPNTEAFF. CDR3 nucleotide sequence: TGTGCCAGCAGCTGGACAGGATCCCCGCTCCCGAACACTGAAGCTTTCTTT.

The rearrangement uses TRBV7-9 and TRBJ2-5; TRBD2 matches 12 bases. The germline V gene encodes CDR1 SEHNR and CDR2 FQNEAQ (reference sequence). This CDR3 contains 15 residues. V was pared by 5 bases and J by 11 bases, with 12 bases of the junction left unmatched. CDR3 nucleotides: TGTGCCAGCAGCCTGTTGACTAGCGGGAGTCGTGAGCAGTACTTC. Amino acid sequence: CASSLLTSGSREQYF.

This chain connects TRBV4-1 to TRBJ1-2; no clear D gene. V was shortened by 4 bases and J by 13 bases, with 16 bases between the two germline ends. The CDR3 extends over 12 amino acids. Germline loops: CDR1 MGHRA, CDR2 YSYEKL. CDR3 sequence (DNA): TGCGCCAGCAGCCCCCCGATGGGTCTTTCCACCTTC. Translating gives CASSPPMGLSTF.